The TCR beta chain under discussion was sequenced for a study of T cells expressing NK-cell markers. CDR1 is SGHTA, CDR2 FQGNSA, per germline. The CDR3 loop spans 14 amino acids. TCRdb reprocessed the 5' RACE reads, with one entry per CDR3 protein and no DNA. The sample shows some 500,000 distinct CDR3 sequences, and approximately 1.4% sits with its ten largest clones. Sample: blood T cells: a sorted CD56 or NKG2C T cell subset, CD4+ or CD8+ T cells, or bulk PBMC T cells (not recorded which). This TCR derives from a woman aged 45-65 years in good health. The rearrangement joins TRBV7-2 to TRBJ2-1. Here the CDR3 reads CASSLGAGSNEQFF.